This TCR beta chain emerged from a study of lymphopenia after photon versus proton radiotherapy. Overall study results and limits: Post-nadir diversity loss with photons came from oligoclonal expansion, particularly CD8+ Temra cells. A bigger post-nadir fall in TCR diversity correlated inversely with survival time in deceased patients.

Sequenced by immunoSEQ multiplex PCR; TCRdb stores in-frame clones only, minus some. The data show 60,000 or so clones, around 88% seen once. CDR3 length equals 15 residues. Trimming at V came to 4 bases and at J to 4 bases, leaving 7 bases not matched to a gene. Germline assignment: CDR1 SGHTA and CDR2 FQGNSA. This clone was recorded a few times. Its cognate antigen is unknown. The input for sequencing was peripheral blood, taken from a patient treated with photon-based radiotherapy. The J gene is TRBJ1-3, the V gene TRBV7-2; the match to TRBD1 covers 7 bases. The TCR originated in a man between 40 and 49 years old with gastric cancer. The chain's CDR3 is CASSSGRQGGNTIYF. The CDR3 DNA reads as TGTGCCAGCAGCTCCGGCCGACAGGGAGGAAACACCATATATTTT.